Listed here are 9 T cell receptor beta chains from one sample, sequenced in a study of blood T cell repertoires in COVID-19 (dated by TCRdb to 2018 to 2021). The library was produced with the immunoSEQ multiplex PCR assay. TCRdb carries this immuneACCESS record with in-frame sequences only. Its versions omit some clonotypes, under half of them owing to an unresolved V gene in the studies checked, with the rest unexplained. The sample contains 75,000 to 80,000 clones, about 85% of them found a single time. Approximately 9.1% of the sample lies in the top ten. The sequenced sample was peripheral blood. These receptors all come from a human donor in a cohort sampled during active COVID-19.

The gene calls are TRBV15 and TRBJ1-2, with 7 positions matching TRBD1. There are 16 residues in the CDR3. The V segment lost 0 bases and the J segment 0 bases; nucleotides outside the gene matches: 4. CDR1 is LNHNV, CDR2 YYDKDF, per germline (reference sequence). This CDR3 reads CATSRDRTGANYGYTF. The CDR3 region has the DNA TGTGCCACCAGCAGAGATCGCACAGGGGCTAACTATGGCTACACCTTC.

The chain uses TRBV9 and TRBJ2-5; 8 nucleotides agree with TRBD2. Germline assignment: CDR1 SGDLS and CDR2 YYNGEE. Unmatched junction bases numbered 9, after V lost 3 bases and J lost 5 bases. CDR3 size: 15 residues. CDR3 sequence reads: CASSGGAGGQETQYF. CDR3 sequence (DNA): TGTGCCAGCAGCGGGGGGGCGGGGGGCCAGGAGACCCAGTACTTC.

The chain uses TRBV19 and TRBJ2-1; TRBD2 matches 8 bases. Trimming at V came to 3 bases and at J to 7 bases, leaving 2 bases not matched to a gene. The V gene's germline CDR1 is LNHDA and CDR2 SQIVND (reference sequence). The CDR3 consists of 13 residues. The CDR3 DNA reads TGTGCCAGTAGTATCGCTAGCGGGAATGAGCAGTTCTTC. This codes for CASSIASGNEQFF.

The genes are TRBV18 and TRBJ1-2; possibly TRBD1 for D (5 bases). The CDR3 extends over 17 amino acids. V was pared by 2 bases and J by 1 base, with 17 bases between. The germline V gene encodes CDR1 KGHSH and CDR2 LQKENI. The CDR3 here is CASSPKGSGAHNYGYTF. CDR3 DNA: TGTGCCAGCTCACCAAAGGGGTCTGGGGCTCATAACTATGGCTACACCTTC.

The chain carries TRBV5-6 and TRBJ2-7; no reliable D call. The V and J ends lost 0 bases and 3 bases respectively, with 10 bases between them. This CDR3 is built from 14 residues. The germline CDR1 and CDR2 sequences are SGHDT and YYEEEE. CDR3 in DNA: TGTGCCAGCAGCTTGGGGGCTTTAGGCTACGAGCAGTACTTC. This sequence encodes CASSLGALGYEQYF.

Here the CDR3 reads CASRQLYNSPLHF. Here the CDR3 DNA reads TGTGCCAGCAGACAGCTGTATAATTCACCCCTCCACTTT. V and J are TRBV12-3 or TRBV12-4 and TRBJ1-6; D remains unclear. This CDR3 has 13 residues. Between the trimmed V and J ends, which lost 6 bases and 4 bases, there was a span of 7 bases.

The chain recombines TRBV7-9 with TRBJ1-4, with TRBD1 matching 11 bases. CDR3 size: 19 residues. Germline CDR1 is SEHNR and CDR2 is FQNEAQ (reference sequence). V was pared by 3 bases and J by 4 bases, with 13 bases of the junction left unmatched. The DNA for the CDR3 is TGTGCCAGCAGCTTGAGAACCGGACAGGGGGCGCTGGTTAATGAAAAACTGTTTTTT. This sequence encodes CASSLRTGQGALVNEKLFF.

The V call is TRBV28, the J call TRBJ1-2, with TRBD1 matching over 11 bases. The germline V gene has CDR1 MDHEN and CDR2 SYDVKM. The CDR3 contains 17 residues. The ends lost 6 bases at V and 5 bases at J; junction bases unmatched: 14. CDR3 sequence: CASSRRHPGQGAYGYTF. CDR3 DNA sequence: TGTGCCAGCAGCCGCAGGCACCCCGGACAGGGGGCTTATGGCTACACCTTC.

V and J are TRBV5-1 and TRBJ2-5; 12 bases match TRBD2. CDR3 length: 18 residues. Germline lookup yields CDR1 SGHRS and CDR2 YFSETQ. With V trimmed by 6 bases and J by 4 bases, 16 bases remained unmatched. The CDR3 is CASTSGASGRARGETQYF. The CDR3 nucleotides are TGCGCCAGCACTTCTGGGGCTAGCGGGAGGGCACGAGGAGAGACCCAGTACTTC.